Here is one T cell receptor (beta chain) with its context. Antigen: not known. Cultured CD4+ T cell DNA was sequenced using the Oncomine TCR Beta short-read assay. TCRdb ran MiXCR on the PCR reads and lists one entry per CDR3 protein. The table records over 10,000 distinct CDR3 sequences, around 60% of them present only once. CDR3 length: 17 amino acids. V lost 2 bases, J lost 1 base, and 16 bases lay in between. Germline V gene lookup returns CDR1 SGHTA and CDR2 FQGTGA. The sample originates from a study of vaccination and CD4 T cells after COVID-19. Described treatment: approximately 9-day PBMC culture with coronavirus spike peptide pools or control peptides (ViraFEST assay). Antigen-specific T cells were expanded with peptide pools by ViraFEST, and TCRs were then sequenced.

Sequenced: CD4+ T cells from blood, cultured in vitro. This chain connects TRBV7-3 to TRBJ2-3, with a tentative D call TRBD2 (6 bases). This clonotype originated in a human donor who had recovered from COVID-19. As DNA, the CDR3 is TGTGCCAGCAGCTTATGGGGAGGTCCTACCGGCACAGATACGCAGTATTTT. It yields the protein CASSLWGGPTGTDTQYF.